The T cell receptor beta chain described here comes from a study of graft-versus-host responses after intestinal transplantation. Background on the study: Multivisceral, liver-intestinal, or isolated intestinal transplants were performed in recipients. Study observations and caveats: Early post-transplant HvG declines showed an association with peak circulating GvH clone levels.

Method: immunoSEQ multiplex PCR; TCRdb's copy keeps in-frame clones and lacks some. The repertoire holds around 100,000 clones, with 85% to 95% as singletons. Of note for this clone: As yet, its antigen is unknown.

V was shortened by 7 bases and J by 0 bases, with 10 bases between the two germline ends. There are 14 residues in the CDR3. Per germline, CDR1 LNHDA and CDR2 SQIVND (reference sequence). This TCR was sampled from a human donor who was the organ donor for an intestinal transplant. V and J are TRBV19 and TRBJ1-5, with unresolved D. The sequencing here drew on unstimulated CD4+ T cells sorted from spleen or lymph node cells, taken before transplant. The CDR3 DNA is TGTGCCAGTAATCCTACTTTTAGCAATCAGCCCCAGCATTTT. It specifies CASNPTFSNQPQHF.